Each of the 14 T cell receptor beta chains below was sequenced from the same sample in a study of beta chain features in type 1 diabetes (dated by TCRdb to the late 2010s). Library preparation employed the immunoSEQ multiplex PCR assay. The entire amount of isolated RNA was reverse transcribed using the High Capacity cDNA Reverse Transcription Kit, so the sequenced TCRB transcripts were expressed ones. The table was pulled from immuneACCESS by TCRdb, which kept in-frame rearrangements only. Such tables lose some clones; where checked, under half of the loss comes from unresolved V genes, and the rest has no known cause. This sample holds about 190,000 clones; approximately 8.1% were observed only once. Approximately 0.93% of the sample lies in the top ten. Paper-wide results and their limitations: A moderate but significant shortening of TCRB CDR3 length was observed in type 1 diabetes patients in all four CD4+ subsets.

The antigens these receptors bind are not known. The specimen sequenced was central memory CD4+ T cells from blood. Source of these receptors: a woman aged 40 to 50 with type 1 diabetes.

This clone was counted a few times. The chain has TRBV7-8 and TRBJ2-1; no clear D. In germline, CDR1 is SGHVS, CDR2 FQNEAQ. V lost 4 bases to trimming and J lost 7 bases, with 8 bases between them. The CDR3 consists of 12 residues. CDR3 loop: CASSSLENEQFF. CDR3 in DNA: TGTGCCAGCAGCTCCCTGGAGAATGAGCAGTTCTTC.

This rearrangement joins TRBV18 to TRBJ1-5; possible D gene TRBD1, 6 bases. V was shortened by 3 bases and J by 2 bases, with 14 bases between the two germline ends. Germline V gives CDR1 KGHSH, CDR2 LQKENI. The CDR3 consists of 16 residues. The CDR3 is CASSPTGLRGNQPQHF. The CDR3 DNA is TGTGCCAGCTCACCCACAGGGTTGCGGGGCAATCAGCCCCAGCATTTT.

The rearrangement joins TRBV5-1 to TRBJ2-5; 7 nucleotides line up with TRBD1. Per germline, CDR1 SGHRS and CDR2 YFSETQ. This CDR3 spans 14 amino acids. Unmatched junction bases numbered 4, after V lost 1 base and J lost 4 bases. The CDR3 nucleotides are TGCGCCAGCAGCTTGATGAGGGGGCGAGAGACCCAGTACTTC. Its protein product is CASSLMRGRETQYF.

This clone was recorded a few times. The J gene is TRBJ2-1, the V gene TRBV5-4; D is undetermined. Trimming removed 3 bases from V and 6 bases from J, with 10 bases in between. Germline V gene data show CDR1 as SGHNT and CDR2 as YYREEE (reference sequence). CDR3 size: 13 residues. CDR3 loop: CASSSPSPNEQFF. Written as DNA, the CDR3 is TGTGCCAGCAGCTCCCCTTCTCCCAATGAGCAGTTCTTC. Full variable domain (remainder filled in from reference TRBV5-4 and TRBJ2-1): ETGVTQSPTHLIKTRGQQVTLRCSSQSGHNTVSWYQQALGQGPQFIFQYYREEENGRGNFPPRFSGLQFPNYSSELNVNALELDDSALYLCASSSPSPNEQFFGPGTRLTVL.

This clone has just a few counts. The V gene is TRBV28, the J gene TRBJ1-4; D remains ambiguous. Germline CDR1 is MDHEN and CDR2 is SYDVKM. The CDR3 is 17 amino acids. V lost 2 bases and J lost 7, with 20 bases in between. The CDR3 DNA reads TGTGCCAGCAGTTTAAACAGTCTAAGTACGTGGGCTGAAAAACTGTTTTTT. Its translation is CASSLNSLSTWAEKLFF.

V gene TRBV5-1 combines with J gene TRBJ2-1, with TRBD2 as a possible D gene (5 bases). The germline CDR1 and CDR2 sequences are SGHRS and YFSETQ. The CDR3 extends over 16 amino acids. V dropped 4 bases and J dropped 0 bases, with 14 bases sitting between them. Here the CDR3 DNA reads TGCGCCAGCAGCGTCGACACGGGGAGCTCCTACAATGAGCAGTTCTTC. Translating it yields CASSVDTGSSYNEQFF. The complete variable domain, with remaining parts taken from reference TRBV5-1 and TRBJ2-1, reads KAGVTQTPRYLIKTRGQQVTLSCSPISGHRSVSWYQQTPGQGLQFLFEYFSETQRNKGNFPGRFSGRQFSNSRSEMNVSTLELGDSALYLCASSVDTGSSYNEQFFGPGTRLTVL.

The chain joins TRBV6-1 to TRBJ2-4; tentatively, D is TRBD1 (6 bases). CDR1 is MNHNS, CDR2 SASEGT, per germline. This CDR3 comprises 14 residues. V was shortened by 1 base and J by 6 bases, with 10 bases between the two germline ends. The CDR3: CASSEVGTPNIQYF. The DNA for the CDR3 is TGTGCCAGCAGTGAAGTGGGGACACCAAACATTCAGTACTTC.

V and J are TRBV15 and TRBJ1-4; no clear D. The CDR3 is 14 residues long. Trimming took 0 bases from V and 8 from J, leaving 10 bases between them. Germline CDR1 and CDR2: LNHNV and YYDKDF (reference sequence). CDR3 sequence (DNA): TGTGCCACCAGCAGAGATATTGGGGAGGAAAAACTGTTTTTT. Its protein is CATSRDIGEEKLFF.

The chain uses TRBV7-2 and TRBJ2-1, with 9 positions matching TRBD1. This CDR3 is 16 amino acids long. After removal of 4 bases from V and 6 bases from J, the junction contained 10 bases not matched to a gene. Germline values: CDR1 SGHTA, CDR2 FQGNSA. The CDR3 here is CASSSRTGEGFNEQFF. The CDR3 coding sequence is TGTGCCAGCAGCTCGCGGACAGGGGAGGGGTTCAATGAGCAGTTCTTC.

The rearrangement uses TRBV7-2 and TRBJ1-5, with TRBD1 as a possible D gene (6 bases). The ends were cut back, 4 bases at V and 4 bases at J, with 11 bases in the middle. The CDR3 loop spans 14 amino acids. CDR1 and CDR2 from the germline V gene are SGHTA and FQGNSA. The CDR3 DNA is TGTGCCAGCAGCTGGGAGCAGGGGAATCAGCCCCAGCATTTT. This encodes CASSWEQGNQPQHF.

The chain combines TRBV30 with TRBJ1-4, with D maybe TRBD1 (5 bases). The CDR3 is 16 residues long. Germline V gene data show CDR1 as GTSNPN and CDR2 as SVGIG (reference sequence). V shed 2 bases and J shed 5 bases, with 18 bases lying between them. The CDR3 DNA reads as TGTGCCTGGAGTTCCCTGCGGAGGGACGAGAATGAAAAACTGTTTTTT. Its protein product is CAWSSLRRDENEKLFF.

This clone was seen a handful of times. The chain is built from TRBV28 and TRBJ1-5, with no clear D. The CDR3 contains 13 residues. V gave up 3 bases and J gave up 2 bases, with 5 bases separating them. CDR1 is MDHEN and CDR2 is SYDVKM in the germline V gene. Here the CDR3 DNA reads TGTGCCAGCAGTTTCGAGGGCAATCAGCCCCAGCATTTT. This encodes CASSFEGNQPQHF.

This clone was detected only a few times. The chain uses TRBV9 and TRBJ1-5, with 10 bases identical to TRBD1. V shed 0 bases and J 3 bases; nucleotides not matched to a gene: 3. This CDR3 contains 16 residues. Germline-derived CDR1 and CDR2 are SGDLS and YYNGEE. The CDR3 spells CASSVGGTGDNQPQHF. The CDR3 nucleotides are TGTGCCAGCAGCGTAGGCGGGACAGGGGACAATCAGCCCCAGCATTTT.

The chain uses TRBV14 and TRBJ2-1; TRBD1 agrees at 11 bases. This CDR3 region has 16 residues. CDR1 SGHDN and CDR2 FVKESK come from the germline V gene. The V gene end was trimmed by 1 base and the J gene end by 8 bases; junction bases not matched to a gene: 7. This CDR3 reads CASSQAGTGGSHEQFF. In nucleotides, the CDR3 is TGTGCCAGCAGCCAAGCCGGGACAGGGGGTTCCCATGAGCAGTTCTTC.